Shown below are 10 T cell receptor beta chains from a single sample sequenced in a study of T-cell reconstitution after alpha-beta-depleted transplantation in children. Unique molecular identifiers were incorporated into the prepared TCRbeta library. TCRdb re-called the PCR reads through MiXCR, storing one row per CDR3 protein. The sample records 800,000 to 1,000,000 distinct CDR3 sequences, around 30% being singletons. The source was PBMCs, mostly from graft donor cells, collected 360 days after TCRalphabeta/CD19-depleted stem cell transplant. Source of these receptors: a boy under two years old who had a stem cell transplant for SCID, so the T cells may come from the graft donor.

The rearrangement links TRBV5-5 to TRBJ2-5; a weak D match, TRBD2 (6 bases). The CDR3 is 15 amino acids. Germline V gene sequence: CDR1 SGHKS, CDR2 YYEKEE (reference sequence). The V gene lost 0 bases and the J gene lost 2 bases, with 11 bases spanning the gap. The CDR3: CASSLAGENQETQYF. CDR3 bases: TGTGCCAGCAGCTTGGCGGGGGAGAATCAAGAGACCCAGTACTTC.

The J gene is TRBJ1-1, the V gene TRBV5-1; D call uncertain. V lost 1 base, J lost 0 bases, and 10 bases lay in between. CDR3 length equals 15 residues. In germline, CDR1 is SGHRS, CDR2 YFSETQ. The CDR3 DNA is TGCGCCAGCAGCTTGCCAAGCTCCGTGAACACTGAAGCTTTCTTT. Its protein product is CASSLPSSVNTEAFF.

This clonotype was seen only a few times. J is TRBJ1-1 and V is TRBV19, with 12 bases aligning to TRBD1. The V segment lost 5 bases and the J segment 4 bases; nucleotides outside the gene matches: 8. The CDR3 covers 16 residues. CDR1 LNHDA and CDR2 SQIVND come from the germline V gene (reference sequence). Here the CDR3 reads CASSPTGDRGLTEAFF. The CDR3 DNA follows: TGTGCCAGTAGTCCCACCGGGGACAGGGGGCTCACTGAAGCTTTCTTT. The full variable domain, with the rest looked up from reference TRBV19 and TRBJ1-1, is DGGITQSPKYLFRKEGQNVTLSCEQNLNHDAMYWYRQDPGQGLRLIYYSQIVNDFQKGDIAEGYSVSREKKESFPLTVTSAQKNPTAFYLCASSPTGDRGLTEAFFGQGTRLTVV.

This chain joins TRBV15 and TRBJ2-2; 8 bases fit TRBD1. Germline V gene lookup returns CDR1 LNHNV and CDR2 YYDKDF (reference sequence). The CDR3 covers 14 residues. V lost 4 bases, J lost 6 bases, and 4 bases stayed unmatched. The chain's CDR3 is CATSTRTGSGELFF. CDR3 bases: TGTGCCACCAGCACTCGGACAGGGTCCGGGGAGCTGTTTTTT.

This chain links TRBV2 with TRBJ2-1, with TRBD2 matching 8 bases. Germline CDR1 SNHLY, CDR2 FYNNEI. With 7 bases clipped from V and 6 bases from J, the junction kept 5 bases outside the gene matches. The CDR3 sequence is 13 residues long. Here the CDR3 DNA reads TGTGCCAGCAATCGGGGGGGCCGCAATGAGCAGTTCTTC. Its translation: CASNRGGRNEQFF.

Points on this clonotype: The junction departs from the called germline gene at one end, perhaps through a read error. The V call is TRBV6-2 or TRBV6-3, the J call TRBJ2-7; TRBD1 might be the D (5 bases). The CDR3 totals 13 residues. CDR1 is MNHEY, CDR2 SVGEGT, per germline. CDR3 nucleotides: TGTCCCAGCAGGCGAGGACACTCCTACGAGCAGTACTTC. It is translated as CPSRRGHSYEQYF.

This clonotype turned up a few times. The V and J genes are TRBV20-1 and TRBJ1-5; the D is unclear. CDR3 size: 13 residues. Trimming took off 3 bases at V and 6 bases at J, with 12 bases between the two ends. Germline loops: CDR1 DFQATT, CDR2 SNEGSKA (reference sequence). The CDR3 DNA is TGCAGTGCTAGTGGTCCAGGAATTCAGCCCCAGCATTTT. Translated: CSASGPGIQPQHF.

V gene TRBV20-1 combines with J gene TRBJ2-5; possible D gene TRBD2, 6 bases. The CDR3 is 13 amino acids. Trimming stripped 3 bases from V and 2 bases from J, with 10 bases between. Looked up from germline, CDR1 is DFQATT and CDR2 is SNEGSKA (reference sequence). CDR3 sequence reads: CSARGDLQETQYF. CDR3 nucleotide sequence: TGCAGTGCTAGGGGGGACTTACAAGAGACCCAGTACTTC.

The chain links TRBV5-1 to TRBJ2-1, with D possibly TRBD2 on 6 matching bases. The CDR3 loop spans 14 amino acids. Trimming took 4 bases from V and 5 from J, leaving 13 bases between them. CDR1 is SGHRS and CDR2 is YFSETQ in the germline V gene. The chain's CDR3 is CASSGGIPNNEQFF. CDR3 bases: TGCGCCAGCAGCGGGGGGATCCCGAACAATGAGCAGTTCTTC. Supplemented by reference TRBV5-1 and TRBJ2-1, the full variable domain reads KAGVTQTPRYLIKTRGQQVTLSCSPISGHRSVSWYQQTPGQGLQFLFEYFSETQRNKGNFPGRFSGRQFSNSRSEMNVSTLELGDSALYLCASSGGIPNNEQFFGPGTRLTVL.

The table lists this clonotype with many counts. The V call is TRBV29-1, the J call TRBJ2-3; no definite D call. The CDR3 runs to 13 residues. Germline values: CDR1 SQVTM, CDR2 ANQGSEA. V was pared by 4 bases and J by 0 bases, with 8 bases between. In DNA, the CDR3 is TGCAGCGTTGCAGACTTGAGCACAGATACGCAGTATTTT. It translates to CSVADLSTDTQYF.